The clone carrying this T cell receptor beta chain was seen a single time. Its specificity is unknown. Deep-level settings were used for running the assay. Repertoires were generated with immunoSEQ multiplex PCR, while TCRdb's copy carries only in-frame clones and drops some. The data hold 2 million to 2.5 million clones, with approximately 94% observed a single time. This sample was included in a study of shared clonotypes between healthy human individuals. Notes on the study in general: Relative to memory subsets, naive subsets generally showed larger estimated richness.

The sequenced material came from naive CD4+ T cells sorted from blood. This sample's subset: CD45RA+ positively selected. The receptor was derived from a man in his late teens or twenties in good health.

CDR3 DNA sequence: TGTGCCAGCAGTGGCGGGGCTAGCGGGGGCGCCTACAATGAGCAGTTCTTC. It codes for CASSGGASGGAYNEQFF. The rearrangement uses TRBV6-1 and TRBJ2-1, with 10 bases identical to TRBD2. V shed 4 bases, J shed 2 bases, and the junction held 8 bases outside the gene matches. The CDR3 runs 17 residues. Germline V gives CDR1 MNHNS, CDR2 SASEGT.